This T cell receptor beta chain was profiled in a study of blood T cell repertoires in COVID-19. The wider study: Acute and convalescent COVID-19 specimens originated in the United States, Italy and Spain. Sources were T cells, B-cell-depleted T cells, or PBMCs; the material itself was cDNA or gDNA.

V trimming: 5 bases; J trimming: 5 bases; junction bases outside the gene matches: 9. There are 18 residues in the CDR3. From germline, CDR1 is SGHVS and CDR2 FQNEAQ. Profiling relied on immunoSEQ multiplex PCR, and the TCRdb table lists in-frame clones only, not all of them. The sample lists about 300,000 clones; about nine tenths were seen once. The sample consisted of PBMCs or T cells enriched from blood (not recorded which). The clonotype comes from a woman aged 50 to 60 who had been exposed to COVID-19. The rearrangement joins TRBV7-8 to TRBJ2-1; 16 bases agree with TRBD2. The CDR3 DNA sequence: TGTGCCAGCAGCCGCCGAGGGACTAGCGGGGGGGCCCACAATGAGCAGTTCTTC. Protein: CASSRRGTSGGAHNEQFF.